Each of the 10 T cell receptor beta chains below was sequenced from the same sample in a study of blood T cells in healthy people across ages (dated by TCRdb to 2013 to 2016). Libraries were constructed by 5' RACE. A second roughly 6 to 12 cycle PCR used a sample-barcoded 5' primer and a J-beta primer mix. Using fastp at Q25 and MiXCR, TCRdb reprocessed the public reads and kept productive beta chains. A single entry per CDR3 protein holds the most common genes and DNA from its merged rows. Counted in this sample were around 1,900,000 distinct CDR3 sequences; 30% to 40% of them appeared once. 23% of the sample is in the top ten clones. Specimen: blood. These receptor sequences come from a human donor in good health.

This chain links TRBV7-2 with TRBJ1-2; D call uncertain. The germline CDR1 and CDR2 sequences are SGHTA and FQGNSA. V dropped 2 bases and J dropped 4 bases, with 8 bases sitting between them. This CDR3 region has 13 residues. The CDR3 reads CASSLLTSYGYTF. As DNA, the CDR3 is TGTGCCAGCAGCTTACTAACCTCCTATGGCTACACCTTC. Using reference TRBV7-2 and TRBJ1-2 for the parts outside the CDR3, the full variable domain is GAGVSQSPSNKVTEKGKDVELRCDPISGHTALYWYRQSLGQGLEFLIYFQGNSAPDKSGLPSDRFSAERTGGSVSTLTIQRTQQEDSAVYLCASSLLTSYGYTFGSGTRLTVV.

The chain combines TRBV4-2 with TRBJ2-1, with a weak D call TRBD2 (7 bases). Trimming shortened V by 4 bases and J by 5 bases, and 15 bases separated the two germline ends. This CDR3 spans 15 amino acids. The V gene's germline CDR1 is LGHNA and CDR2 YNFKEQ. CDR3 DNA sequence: TGTGCCAGCAGCCTAGGGGGGGGAGCAGACAATGAGCAGTTCTTC. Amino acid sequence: CASSLGGGADNEQFF.

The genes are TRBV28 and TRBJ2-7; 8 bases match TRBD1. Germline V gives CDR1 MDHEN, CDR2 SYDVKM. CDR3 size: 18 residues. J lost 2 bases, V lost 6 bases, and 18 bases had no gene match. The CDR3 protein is CASRYRILGQGSTYEQYF. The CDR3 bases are TGTGCCAGCAGATATCGAATTCTCGGACAGGGTTCGACCTACGAGCAGTACTTC.

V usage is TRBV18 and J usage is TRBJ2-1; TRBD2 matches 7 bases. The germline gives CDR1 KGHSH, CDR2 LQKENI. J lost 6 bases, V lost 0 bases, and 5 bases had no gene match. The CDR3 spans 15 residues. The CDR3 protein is CASSPPGGVGNEQFF. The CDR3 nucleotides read TGTGCCAGCTCACCACCGGGAGGGGTTGGCAATGAGCAGTTCTTC.

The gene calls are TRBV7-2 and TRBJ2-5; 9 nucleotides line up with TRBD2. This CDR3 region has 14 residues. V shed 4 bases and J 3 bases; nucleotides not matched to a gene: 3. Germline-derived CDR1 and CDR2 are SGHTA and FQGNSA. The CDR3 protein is CASSSGLAKETQYF. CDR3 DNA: TGTGCCAGCAGCTCGGGACTAGCTAAAGAGACCCAGTACTTC.

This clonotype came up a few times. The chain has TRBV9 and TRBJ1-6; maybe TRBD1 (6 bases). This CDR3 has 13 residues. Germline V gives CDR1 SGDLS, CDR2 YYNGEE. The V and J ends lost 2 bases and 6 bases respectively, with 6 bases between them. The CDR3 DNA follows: TGTGCCAGCAGCGTGGACAGTAATTCACCCCTCCACTTT. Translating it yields CASSVDSNSPLHF.

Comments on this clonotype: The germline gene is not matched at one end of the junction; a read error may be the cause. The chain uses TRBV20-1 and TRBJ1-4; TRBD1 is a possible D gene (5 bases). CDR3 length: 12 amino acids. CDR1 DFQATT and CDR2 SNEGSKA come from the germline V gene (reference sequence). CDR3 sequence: CGARWGNEKLFF. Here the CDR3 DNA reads TGCGGTGCGAGATGGGGGAATGAAAAACTGTTTTTT.

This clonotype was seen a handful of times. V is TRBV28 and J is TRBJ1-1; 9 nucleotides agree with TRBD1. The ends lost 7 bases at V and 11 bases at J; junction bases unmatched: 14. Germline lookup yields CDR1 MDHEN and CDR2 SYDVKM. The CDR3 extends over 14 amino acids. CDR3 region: CASTNPGTGSLAFF. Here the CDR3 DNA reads TGTGCCAGCACCAATCCCGGGACAGGGTCTTTGGCTTTCTTT.

DNA for the CDR3: TGCAGTGCTAGTGTGGGGCGGAAATATGGCTACACCTTC. This translates into CSASVGRKYGYTF. V is TRBV20-1 and J is TRBJ1-2, with a tentative D call TRBD1 (5 bases). CDR3 length: 13 amino acids. V dropped 3 bases and J dropped 5 bases, with 13 bases sitting between them. Germline V lookup: CDR1 DFQATT, CDR2 SNEGSKA (reference sequence).

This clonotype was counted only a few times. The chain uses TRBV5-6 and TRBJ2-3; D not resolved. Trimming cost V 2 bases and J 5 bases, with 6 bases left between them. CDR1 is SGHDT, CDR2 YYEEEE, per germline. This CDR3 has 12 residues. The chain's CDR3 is CASSFSEDTQYF. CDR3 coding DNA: TGTGCCAGCAGCTTTTCGGAAGATACGCAGTATTTT.